This paragraph covers one TCR beta chain sequence. The sample is drawn from a study of blood T cell repertoires in COVID-19. Study overall: Acute and convalescent COVID-19 samples came from the United States, Italy and Spain. Sample material is recorded as cDNA or gDNA derived from T cells, B-cell-depleted T cells, or PBMCs.

Under the authors' procedure: Amplification of reference gene primers was used by the study to estimate nucleated cell counts. Some clones are missing from TCRdb's copy, which holds only in-frame ones; the method was immunoSEQ multiplex PCR. V, J and clone size are taken as reported in that table, and D and trimming were inferred from the DNA itself. The table shows under 300,000 clones, with 82% occurring only once. The material sequenced was peripheral blood. This receptor was taken from a woman between 55 and 75 years old with active or convalescent COVID-19.

The CDR3 loop reads CASSLSNQPQHF. DNA for the CDR3: TGCGCCAGCTCTCTTAGCAATCAGCCCCAGCATTTT. The chain joins TRBV10-2 to TRBJ1-5; D ambiguous. V was shortened by 8 bases and J by 0 bases, with 5 bases between the two germline ends. There are 12 residues in the CDR3. Germline-derived CDR1 and CDR2 are WSHSY and SAAADI.